The clone carrying this T cell receptor beta chain was seen repeatedly, ten times or more. This sample is part of a study of spatial heterogeneity in lung cancer. Study information: The count of detected beta-chain sequences consistently exceeded that of alpha-chain sequences.

Germline V CDR1 and CDR2: LGHNA, YNFKEQ. CDR3 size: 15 residues. The V end was cut by 0 bases, the J end by 7 bases, with 10 bases between. Time point: sample taken at primary tumor resection. Each CDR3 protein is one row after TCRdb ran MiXCR on the 5' RACE reads. The sample records approximately 40,000 distinct CDR3 sequences, approximately 6.2% being singletons. The chain couples TRBV4-2 to TRBJ1-6; a possible D gene is TRBD1 (6 bases). This clonotype originated in a female donor with early-stage non-small cell lung cancer. This specimen consisted of PBMCs, obtained at surgery. The CDR3 loop is CASSQEGAGNSPLHF. DNA for the CDR3: TGTGCCAGCAGCCAAGAGGGGGCTGGGAATTCACCCCTCCACTTT.